Presented here are 15 T cell receptor beta chains from one specimen sequenced in a study of cytomegalovirus exposure and HLA in healthy donors. PCR employed 60 Vbeta and 13 Jbeta primers. Profiling relied on immunoSEQ multiplex PCR, and the TCRdb table lists in-frame clones only, not all of them. The sample has about 120,000 clones, around 75% seen once. The specimen was PBMCs. The receptors stem from a woman under 30 in good health and CMV-seronegative.

This sequence joins TRBV5-1 and TRBJ1-6, with TRBD1 matching 7 bases. Germline V CDR1 and CDR2: SGHRS, YFSETQ. Trimming at V came to 4 bases and at J to 8 bases, leaving 9 bases not matched to a gene. CDR3 size: 15 residues. The CDR3 DNA reads TGCGCCAGCAGCGGGTCAGGGGGTGTAGATTCACCCCTCCACTTT. Protein sequence: CASSGSGGVDSPLHF.

V gene TRBV29-1 combines with J gene TRBJ1-4; D call uncertain. V was pared by 5 bases and J by 6 bases, with 10 bases between. Germline V lookup: CDR1 SQVTM, CDR2 ANQGSEA. The CDR3 extends over 12 amino acids. The CDR3 DNA sequence: TGCAGCGTTCAGGACTGGGATGAAAAACTGTTTTTT. This encodes CSVQDWDEKLFF. The full variable domain, in which reference TRBV29-1 and TRBJ1-4 provide the parts outside the CDR3, is SAVISQKPSRDICQRGTSLTIQCQVDSQVTMMFWYRQQPGQSLTLIATANQGSEATYESGFVIDKFPISRPNLTFSTLTVSNMSPEDSSIYLCSVQDWDEKLFFGSGTQLSVL.

The chain links TRBV6-5 to TRBJ1-6; 7 nucleotides align to TRBD1. This CDR3 spans 13 amino acids. CDR1 MNHEY and CDR2 SVGAGI come from the germline V gene. After removal of 6 bases from V and 14 bases from J, the junction contained 10 bases not matched to a gene. In DNA, the CDR3 is TGTGCCAGCAGGACGACAGGGATTCTGGCCCTCCACTTT. This codes for CASRTTGILALHF.

This chain uses TRBV6-1 with TRBJ1-1; D is undetermined. The V gene lost 8 bases and the J gene lost 0 bases, with 13 bases spanning the gap. The germline V gene encodes CDR1 MNHNS and CDR2 SASEGT. The CDR3 totals 14 residues. The CDR3 loop reads CASYRELMNTEAFF. The CDR3 DNA sequence: TGTGCCAGCTACCGTGAGCTCATGAACACTGAAGCTTTCTTT.

This chain's CDR3 is CASMGSFGSPLHF. The CDR3 DNA reads TGCGCCAGTATGGGGAGTTTCGGCTCACCCCTCCACTTT. This chain uses TRBV5-1 with TRBJ1-6; no reliable D call. From germline, CDR1 is SGHRS and CDR2 YFSETQ. The CDR3 sequence is 13 residues long. V was shortened by 8 bases and J by 10 bases, with 16 bases between the two germline ends.

The chain is built from TRBV4-2 and TRBJ1-4, with D possibly matching TRBD1 (5 bases). CDR1 and CDR2 (germline): LGHNA, YNFKEQ. The CDR3 spans 14 residues. Trimming shortened V by 4 bases and J by 7 bases, and 13 bases separated the two germline ends. DNA for the CDR3: TGTGCCAGCAGCCCGCCTCGGACAAGTGAAAAACTGTTTTTT. Translated, it gives CASSPPRTSEKLFF.

V and J are TRBV5-6 and TRBJ2-1, with D tentatively TRBD1 (6 bases). The CDR3 consists of 16 residues. CDR1 is SGHDT, CDR2 YYEEEE, per germline. V gave up 2 bases and J gave up 7 bases, with 19 bases separating them. The CDR3 is CASSFGYGTPFNEQFF. For the CDR3, the DNA is TGTGCCAGCAGCTTCGGTTACGGGACACCCTTTAATGAGCAGTTCTTC.

The V gene is TRBV28, the J gene TRBJ2-7; a possible D gene is TRBD1 (5 bases). Looked up from germline, CDR1 is MDHEN and CDR2 is SYDVKM. The CDR3 is made up of 16 amino acids. Trimming cost V 5 bases and J 2 bases, with 19 bases left between them. Here the CDR3 reads CASSPHPAKGPYEQYF. CDR3 in DNA: TGTGCCAGCAGTCCGCACCCCGCGAAGGGGCCCTACGAGCAGTACTTC.

This clone turned up a few times. The chain uses TRBV19 and TRBJ2-7, with 8 bases matching TRBD1. V was pared by 1 base and J by 7 bases, with 0 bases of the junction left unmatched. This CDR3 region has 12 residues. Germline V gene lookup returns CDR1 LNHDA and CDR2 SQIVND (reference sequence). The CDR3 here is CASSIGQGEQYF. In DNA, the CDR3 is TGTGCCAGTAGTATAGGACAGGGGGAGCAGTACTTC.

The J gene is TRBJ1-1, the V gene TRBV7-9; D is perhaps TRBD1 (5 bases). CDR1 is SEHNR, CDR2 FQNEAQ, per germline (reference sequence). The CDR3 sequence is 14 residues long. The V end lost 5 bases, the J end lost 2 bases, and 12 bases lay between the germline ends. The CDR3 nucleotides are TGTGCCAGCAGCCTCGCGGGACTTAACACTGAAGCTTTCTTT. This gives the protein CASSLAGLNTEAFF.

J is TRBJ2-7 and V is TRBV6-5, with a weak D call TRBD1 (5 bases). The CDR3 sequence is 13 residues long. Germline V CDR1 and CDR2: MNHEY, SVGAGI. V was cut by 2 bases and J by 7 bases, with 12 bases left in between. CDR3 in amino acids: CASSYGQGGEQYF. The CDR3 nucleotides read TGTGCCAGCAGTTACGGGCAGGGCGGTGAGCAGTACTTC.

This sequence joins TRBV7-2 and TRBJ2-7, with TRBD1 matching 9 bases. Germline V CDR1 and CDR2: SGHTA, FQGNSA. The CDR3 length is 13 residues. Unmatched junction bases numbered 6, after V lost 6 bases and J lost 6 bases. The CDR3 sequence: CASSSQGASEQYF. The CDR3 DNA follows: TGTGCCAGCAGTTCACAGGGGGCCTCCGAGCAGTACTTC.

The CDR3 here is CASSRVPTGGPTGEAFF. CDR3 nucleotide sequence: TGTGCCAGCAGCCGCGTCCCGACAGGGGGCCCGACGGGTGAAGCTTTCTTT. The genes are TRBV7-2 and TRBJ1-1; 10 bases agree with TRBD1. V shed 5 bases and J 7 bases; nucleotides not matched to a gene: 16. Germline V lookup: CDR1 SGHTA, CDR2 FQGNSA. CDR3 length: 17 amino acids.

This clone appeared a few times. The rearrangement uses TRBV30 and TRBJ2-3; no clear D gene. The CDR3 covers 12 residues. V lost 4 bases to trimming and J lost 8 bases, with 13 bases between them. Germline V gene data show CDR1 as GTSNPN and CDR2 as SVGIG (reference sequence). CDR3 DNA sequence: TGTGCCTGGACACCCCAGGTCGGTACGCAGTATTTT. Amino acid sequence: CAWTPQVGTQYF.

The J gene is TRBJ2-7, the V gene TRBV2; TRBD1 is a possible D gene (6 bases). Trimming shortened V by 6 bases and J by 3 bases, and 9 bases separated the two germline ends. The germline CDR1 and CDR2 sequences are SNHLY and FYNNEI. The CDR3 covers 12 residues. The CDR3 spells CASSLQGYEQYF. The CDR3 region has the DNA TGTGCCAGCAGCTTACAGGGCTACGAGCAGTACTTC. Using reference TRBV2 and TRBJ2-7 for the parts outside the CDR3, the full variable domain is EPEVTQTPSHQVTQMGQEVILRCVPISNHLYFYWYRQILGQKVEFLVSFYNNEISEKSEIFDDQFSVERPDGSNFTLKIRSTKLEDSAMYFCASSLQGYEQYFGPGTRLTVT.